This TCR beta chain is from a study of blood T cell repertoires in COVID-19. Study-level information: Spain, Italy and the United States supplied samples that represented acute and convalescent COVID-19.

Repertoires were generated with immunoSEQ multiplex PCR, while TCRdb's copy carries only in-frame clones and drops some. The sample holds about 200,000 clones, roughly 90% seen once. The CDR3 consists of 13 residues. Germline assignment: CDR1 SGHRS and CDR2 YFSETQ. Trimming removed 0 bases at V and 2 bases at J, with 6 bases between. Sample: peripheral blood. The receptor was derived from a man aged 18 to 35 with active or convalescent COVID-19. The rearrangement links TRBV5-1 to TRBJ2-7; maybe TRBD2 (6 bases). The CDR3 DNA sequence: TGCGCCAGCAGCTTGGGCGGGACCTACGAGCAGTACTTC. Translating it yields CASSLGGTYEQYF.